This T cell receptor (beta chain) was sequenced for a study of T cells expressing NK-cell markers. Study-level points and caveats: In several donors, dominant clonotypes made up roughly 25-60.1% of CD3+CD56-NKG2C+ cells.

Concerning this clonotype: The antigen remains undetermined.

Germline CDR1 is LNHDA and CDR2 is SQIVND (reference sequence). The CDR3 runs to 16 residues. TCRdb reanalyzed the 5' RACE reads and collapses them to one entry per CDR3 protein, without DNA. The specimen's table records about 260,000 distinct CDR3 sequences. The material sequenced was blood T cells: a sorted CD56 or NKG2C T cell subset, CD4+ or CD8+ T cells, or bulk PBMC T cells (not recorded which). This receptor was taken from a man younger than 30 in good health. This chain uses TRBV19 with TRBJ2-7. The CDR3 sequence is CASSIDGAYTSREQYF.